These 14 T cell receptor beta chains originate from one sample sequenced in a study of technical replicates of blood from a few donors. Measured with immunoSEQ multiplex PCR; TCRdb has only the in-frame clones, and not every one. This repertoire shows around 83,000 clones, around 94% found once; its top ten account for roughly 0.4%. Sequencing was done on a sample of T cells isolated from PBMCs. All receptors come from a human donor in good health.

This clone was seen once. The chain couples TRBV7-9 to TRBJ1-5; 10 bases agree with TRBD1. Trimming cost V 6 bases and J 5 bases; bases outside gene matches: 1. This CDR3 is 13 amino acids long. From germline, CDR1 is SEHNR and CDR2 FQNEAQ (reference sequence). The CDR3 loop is CASRGQGDQPQHF. The CDR3 DNA reads TGTGCCAGCAGAGGACAGGGGGATCAGCCCCAGCATTTT.

The chain carries TRBV27 and TRBJ2-7, with 7 bases aligning to TRBD2. J was trimmed by 1 base and V by 4 bases; bases with no gene match: 4. The CDR3 has 14 residues. Germline CDR1 reads MNHEY; CDR2 reads SMNVEV (reference sequence). The CDR3 bases are TGTGCCAGCAGTTCAACGGGGGGATCCTACGAGCAGTACTTC. This encodes CASSSTGGSYEQYF.

V and J are TRBV28 and TRBJ2-3, with TRBD2 identical over 15 bases. The V segment lost 6 bases and the J segment 6 bases; nucleotides outside the gene matches: 10. This CDR3 comprises 17 residues. Germline CDR1 and CDR2: MDHEN and SYDVKM. The CDR3 DNA sequence: TGTGCCAGCAGCCCCGAGGGACTAGCGGGAGGAAGGGATACGCAGTATTTT. This translates into CASSPEGLAGGRDTQYF.

This chain connects TRBV4-1 to TRBJ1-2; unclear D gene. V lost 6 bases and J lost 12, with 23 bases in between. This CDR3 is built from 14 residues. Germline assignment: CDR1 MGHRA and CDR2 YSYEKL. CDR3 nucleotide sequence: TGCGCCAGCAGTCCCTCCGATCTGGCGCGGTCCCACACCTTC. Its translation: CASSPSDLARSHTF.

The V gene is TRBV6-5, the J gene TRBJ1-1, with 8 bases matching TRBD1. The ends lost 5 bases at V and 4 bases at J; junction bases unmatched: 3. The CDR3 length is 13 residues. The germline V gene has CDR1 MNHEY and CDR2 SVGAGI. The CDR3 loop reads CASSGDRTTEAFF. The CDR3 nucleotides are TGTGCCAGCAGTGGGGACAGGACCACTGAAGCTTTCTTT.

This chain joins TRBV6-5 and TRBJ2-2, with 7 bases matching TRBD1. V shed 8 bases and J 0 bases; nucleotides not matched to a gene: 6. Germline CDR1 reads MNHEY; CDR2 reads SVGAGI. This CDR3 is built from 15 residues. CDR3 residues: CASQFGTANTGELFF. In DNA, the CDR3 is TGTGCCAGCCAATTCGGGACAGCGAACACCGGGGAGCTGTTTTTT.

The rearrangement links TRBV6-5 to TRBJ1-5; TRBD1 matches 7 bases. Germline CDR1 MNHEY, CDR2 SVGAGI. There are 12 residues in the CDR3. Trimming at V came to 6 bases and at J to 7 bases, leaving 3 bases not matched to a gene. The CDR3 nucleotides read TGTGCCAGCAGGACACAGGGGCAGCCCCAGCATTTT. Encoded protein: CASRTQGQPQHF.

This chain joins TRBV7-8 and TRBJ1-5; the D gene is possibly TRBD1 (5 bases). V shed 3 bases and J shed 8 bases, with 14 bases lying between them. The CDR3 runs to 14 residues. Germline CDR1 reads SGHVS; CDR2 reads FQNEAQ. The CDR3 DNA is TGTGCCAGCAGCTTTTCAGGGCTAAATAAGCCCCAGCATTTT. It is translated as CASSFSGLNKPQHF.

The chain uses TRBV7-2 and TRBJ2-7; D gene ambiguous. CDR1 is SGHTA and CDR2 is FQGNSA in the germline V gene. Trimming took off 5 bases at V and 2 bases at J, with 10 bases between the two ends. The CDR3 has 13 residues. The CDR3 nucleotides read TGTGCCAGCAGCCTCCGGGTCCCCTACGAGCAGTACTTC. It is translated as CASSLRVPYEQYF.

This rearrangement joins TRBV7-9 to TRBJ1-1; D ambiguous. The CDR3 contains 11 residues. The germline V and J ends were trimmed by 7 bases and 5 bases, with 8 bases remaining between them. Germline V gives CDR1 SEHNR, CDR2 FQNEAQ (reference sequence). The CDR3 sequence: CASTFRTEAFF. CDR3 bases: TGTGCCAGCACCTTCCGGACTGAAGCTTTCTTT.

The chain uses TRBV7-3 and TRBJ2-3; 14 nucleotides align to TRBD2. The length of the CDR3 is 18 residues. Trimming took 5 bases from V and 5 from J; bases not matched to a gene: 12. Germline V gene sequence: CDR1 SGHTA, CDR2 FQGTGA. The CDR3, as DNA: TGTGCCAGCAGCGTGACTAGCGGGAGGGTTGACGAAGGAGATACGCAGTATTTT. It codes for CASSVTSGRVDEGDTQYF.

The V call is TRBV4-1, the J call TRBJ2-7; 10 bases match TRBD2. Germline CDR1 reads MGHRA; CDR2 reads YSYEKL. V was pared by 6 bases and J by 1 base, with 15 bases of the junction left unmatched. This CDR3 is built from 18 residues. The chain's CDR3 is CASRESQREGRGSYEQYF. Written as DNA, the CDR3 is TGCGCCAGCAGGGAGTCTCAGCGGGAGGGCCGGGGGTCCTACGAGCAGTACTTC.

The sample holds one count of this clone. This chain links TRBV6-5 with TRBJ2-5; 8 nucleotides line up with TRBD1. Trimming removed 2 bases from V and 5 bases from J; junction bases left unmatched: 10. The CDR3 covers 16 residues. Germline CDR1 reads MNHEY; CDR2 reads SVGAGI. CDR3 region: CASSYQTGQGGETQYF. CDR3 coding DNA: TGTGCCAGCAGTTACCAGACTGGACAGGGAGGCGAGACCCAGTACTTC.

This chain connects TRBV7-3 to TRBJ2-1, with D possibly TRBD1 on 6 matching bases. The V end was cut by 6 bases, the J end by 2 bases, with 14 bases between. Per the germline V gene, CDR1 is SGHTA and CDR2 is FQGTGA. The CDR3 is 15 residues long. The CDR3 bases are TGTGCCAGCAGGGGAGAGCGGACAGCCTACAATGAGCAGTTCTTC. Amino acids: CASRGERTAYNEQFF.